The entry that follows covers one T cell receptor beta chain sequence. This sample was taken from a study of blood T cell repertoires in COVID-19. At the level of the study: The United States, Italy and Spain were the sources of the acute and convalescent COVID-19 samples. T cells, B-cell-depleted T cells, or PBMCs provided the cDNA or gDNA that served as material.

Produced via immunoSEQ multiplex PCR; TCRdb's table is partial and in-frame only. The data show some 360,000 clones, roughly 89% seen once. The CDR3 length is 11 residues. V gave up 6 bases and J gave up 8 bases, with 10 bases separating them. The chain is built from TRBV12-3 or TRBV12-4 and TRBJ1-2; D may be TRBD1 (6 bases). The receptor was derived from a woman aged 55-69 years with COVID-19, enrolled during active disease. Sequencing was done on a sample of peripheral blood. The CDR3 spells CASRRQGGYTF. The DNA of the CDR3 is TGTGCCAGCAGGCGTCAGGGGGGCTACACCTTC.